This T cell receptor beta chain was captured in a study of T cells in Graves' hyperthyroidism and ophthalmopathy. Findings and limits, study-wide: With a median lead of 6.5 months before onset, the model predicted ophthalmopathy. A model of 13 V-J pairs discriminated ophthalmopathy from stable hyperthyroidism. Blood also showed most of the thyroid clonotypes that were expanded above 0.001.

Template material for amplifying TCR beta CDR3 regions consisted of RNA transcripts. HTBI primers were the set used in a first-round RT-PCR of the TCR CDR3. Via MiXCR, TCRdb re-called the multiplex PCR reads, giving one row per CDR3 protein. The data hold about 300,000 distinct CDR3 sequences, with roughly a fifth observed a single time. With respect to this clonotype: The antigen remains undetermined.

The germline V gene encodes CDR1 MDHEN and CDR2 SYDVKM. Trimming left V 3 bases short and J 5 bases short, with 16 bases between. This CDR3 has 16 residues. The sample was blood. The sequence was obtained from a man aged 45 to 65 with Graves' ophthalmopathy. This rearrangement joins TRBV28 to TRBJ2-2; tentative D call: TRBD2 (6 bases). CDR3 sequence reads: CASSFPGAVPTGELFF. CDR3 DNA sequence: TGTGCCAGCAGTTTCCCGGGAGCGGTTCCGACCGGGGAGCTGTTTTTT.